One sample yielded the 20 T cell receptor beta chains listed below, sequenced in a study of yellow fever vaccine responses in identical twins. TCRdb ran MiXCR on the RT-PCR reads and lists one entry per CDR3 protein. The sample includes some 5,000 distinct CDR3 sequences, about nine tenths seen only once; the top ten take about 1.9%. The source material was T cells from blood (PBMCs), unsorted or a sorted subset (not recorded which), sampled before or after yellow fever vaccination (not recorded which). The receptors here all came from a woman under 30 who received the yellow fever vaccine.

This clonotype was seen only once. The V call is TRBV29-1, the J call TRBJ2-7; 7 bases match TRBD2. Looked up from germline, CDR1 is SQVTM and CDR2 is ANQGSEA. The CDR3 covers 13 residues. Unmatched junction bases numbered 12, after V lost 4 bases and J lost 9 bases. CDR3 amino acids: CSVAGGRFTGQYF. In DNA form, the CDR3 reads TGCAGCGTTGCGGGAGGCCGGTTTACGGGGCAGTACTTC.

The V gene is TRBV11-1, the J gene TRBJ2-7; TRBD1 aligns across 7 bases. V lost 5 bases to trimming and J lost 4 bases; unmatched junction nucleotides: 5. CDR1 and CDR2 (germline): SGHAT, FQDESV (reference sequence). This CDR3 has 13 amino acids. The CDR3 DNA reads TGTGCCAGCAGCCCGACAGGGTTTTACGAGCAGTACTTC. The encoded protein is CASSPTGFYEQYF.

CDR3: CSASSLTSWATDTQYF. CDR3 nucleotides: TGCAGTGCTAGTTCCCTCACTTCCTGGGCCACAGATACGCAGTATTTT. The chain joins TRBV20-1 to TRBJ2-3; D is uncertain. V was pared by 3 bases and J by 2 bases, with 18 bases between. This CDR3 region has 16 residues. CDR1 DFQATT and CDR2 SNEGSKA come from the germline V gene (reference sequence).

J is TRBJ2-1 and V is TRBV15, with 7 bases aligning to TRBD2. V was pared by 7 bases and J by 7 bases, with 7 bases of the junction left unmatched. Germline V gives CDR1 LNHNV, CDR2 YYDKDF (reference sequence). The CDR3 totals 13 residues. CDR3: CATNQRDGNEQFF. In nucleotides, the CDR3 is TGTGCCACCAACCAGCGGGATGGGAATGAGCAGTTCTTC.

This clonotype has a single count. V is TRBV20-1 and J is TRBJ2-5; perhaps D is TRBD1 or TRBD2 (5 bases each). The CDR3 has 12 residues. Trimming removed 7 bases at V and 5 bases at J, with 14 bases between. Germline assignment: CDR1 DFQATT and CDR2 SNEGSKA (reference sequence). CDR3 in amino acids: CSVGDGRETQYF. Written as DNA, the CDR3 is TGCAGTGTCGGGGACGGAAGGGAGACCCAGTACTTC.

This chain links TRBV7-9 with TRBJ2-7; 8 nucleotides agree with TRBD2. The CDR3 totals 13 residues. The germline V gene encodes CDR1 SEHNR and CDR2 FQNEAQ (reference sequence). The V gene end was trimmed by 2 bases and the J gene end by 3 bases; junction bases not matched to a gene: 0. CDR3 sequence: CASSLTSGYEQYF. Written as DNA, the CDR3 is TGTGCCAGCAGCTTAACTAGCGGCTACGAGCAGTACTTC. Together with reference TRBV7-9 and TRBJ2-7, the CDR3 gives the full variable domain: DTGVSQNPRHKITKRGQNVTFRCDPISEHNRLYWYRQTLGQGPEFLTYFQNEAQLEKSRLLSDRFSAERPKGSFSTLEIQRTEQGDSAMYLCASSLTSGYEQYFGPGTRLTVT.

This clonotype was counted only a few times. The chain recombines TRBV7-3 with TRBJ1-5, with 9 positions matching TRBD1. The CDR3 spans 14 residues. The germline gives CDR1 SGHTA, CDR2 FQGTGA. The junction had 1 base not matched to a gene; V was cut back by 0 bases and J by 7 bases. The CDR3 nucleotides read TGTGCCAGCAGCTTAACGACAGGGGGACAGCCCCAGCATTTT. This encodes CASSLTTGGQPQHF.

This chain joins TRBV28 and TRBJ2-7; unclear D gene. Germline V lookup: CDR1 MDHEN, CDR2 SYDVKM. The CDR3 is 14 residues long. Trimming cost V 2 bases and J 3 bases, with 11 bases left between them. The CDR3 DNA follows: TGTGCCAGCAGTTTAAGGCGGCCAATCTACGAGCAGTACTTC. Amino acid sequence: CASSLRRPIYEQYF.

This rearrangement joins TRBV29-1 to TRBJ2-7; 7 nucleotides agree with TRBD1. The CDR3 length is 12 residues. Trimming at V came to 5 bases and at J to 0 bases, leaving 1 base not matched to a gene. Germline assignment: CDR1 SQVTM and CDR2 ANQGSEA. CDR3 sequence reads: CSVRTGSYEQYF. The DNA for the CDR3 is TGCAGCGTTCGGACAGGCTCCTACGAGCAGTACTTC.

The chain recombines TRBV14 with TRBJ2-7; 8 positions agree with TRBD2. This CDR3 contains 16 residues. V lost 4 bases to trimming and J lost 2 bases; unmatched junction nucleotides: 10. Germline V gene lookup returns CDR1 SGHDN and CDR2 FVKESK. The CDR3 DNA reads as TGTGCCAGCAGCCCACCGGGGGGGGCAATACCCTACGAGCAGTACTTC. Protein product: CASSPPGGAIPYEQYF.

CDR3 DNA: TGCGCCAGCAGCGAATCGATCTCCTACAATGAGCAGTTCTTC. Protein product: CASSESISYNEQFF. The chain uses TRBV10-2 and TRBJ2-1, with unresolved D. The germline CDR1 and CDR2 sequences are WSHSY and SAAADI. This CDR3 spans 14 amino acids. V gave up 6 bases and J gave up 0 bases, with 9 bases separating them.

The chain carries TRBV28 and TRBJ2-6; D gene ambiguous. Germline V gene sequence: CDR1 MDHEN, CDR2 SYDVKM. This CDR3 comprises 15 residues. V was trimmed by 6 bases and J by 0 bases, leaving 9 bases between them. The CDR3 DNA reads as TGTGCCAGCAGCCCCCGAATCTCTGGGGCCAACGTCCTGACTTTC. This sequence encodes CASSPRISGANVLTF.

Only one count was recorded for this clonotype. V gene TRBV7-3 combines with J gene TRBJ1-5; D is undetermined. The CDR3 runs 15 residues. Germline V gene lookup returns CDR1 SGHTA and CDR2 FQGTGA. V shed 1 base and J shed 4 bases, with 11 bases lying between them. CDR3 nucleotides: TGTGCCAGCAGCTTAAAAGGGTCCCCAAATCAGCCCCAGCATTTT. Its protein is CASSLKGSPNQPQHF.

The gene calls are TRBV7-9 and TRBJ2-5, with TRBD2 matching over 7 bases. Germline V lookup: CDR1 SEHNR, CDR2 FQNEAQ (reference sequence). The CDR3 spans 13 residues. Trimming removed 6 bases from V and 5 bases from J; junction bases left unmatched: 6. The CDR3 region has the DNA TGTGCCAGCAGTGCTAGCGGCATTGAGACCCAGTACTTC. Translation: CASSASGIETQYF.

V gene TRBV19 combines with J gene TRBJ2-1; weak D call: TRBD1 (6 bases). The CDR3 loop spans 11 amino acids. V shed 9 bases and J shed 9 bases, with 12 bases lying between them. Per the germline V gene, CDR1 is LNHDA and CDR2 is SQIVND (reference sequence). CDR3 region: CASLQGAEQFF. In DNA form, the CDR3 reads TGTGCCAGCCTACAGGGAGCTGAGCAGTTCTTC.

The gene calls are TRBV2 and TRBJ2-2; D is possibly TRBD2 (5 bases). CDR1 is SNHLY and CDR2 is FYNNEI in the germline V gene. Trimming took off 7 bases at V and 7 bases at J, with 10 bases between the two ends. The CDR3 is 12 amino acids. CDR3: CASNEGVGELFF. CDR3 DNA: TGTGCCAGCAATGAGGGAGTCGGGGAGCTGTTTTTT.

Only one count was recorded for this clonotype. This chain uses TRBV11-1 with TRBJ2-5; tentative D call: TRBD2 (6 bases). Trimming removed 3 bases from V and 3 bases from J, with 23 bases in between. This CDR3 has 18 residues. CDR1 and CDR2 (germline): SGHAT, FQDESV (reference sequence). The CDR3 loop reads CASSLGTGIGTAEETQYF. The CDR3 DNA reads TGTGCCAGCAGCTTGGGGACTGGGATCGGGACTGCCGAAGAGACCCAGTACTTC.

The chain is built from TRBV29-1 and TRBJ2-3; D is unclear. The CDR3 length is 13 residues. V was pared by 3 bases and J by 0 bases, with 7 bases between. Germline V CDR1 and CDR2: SQVTM, ANQGSEA. The DNA of the CDR3 is TGCAGCGTTGAGCTGGGGAGCACAGATACGCAGTATTTT. This encodes CSVELGSTDTQYF.

The rearrangement uses TRBV11-1 and TRBJ2-1; D unclear. Germline lookup yields CDR1 SGHAT and CDR2 FQDESV (reference sequence). The CDR3 length is 12 residues. V lost 1 base to trimming and J lost 9 bases, with 7 bases between them. For the CDR3, the DNA is TGTGCCAGCAGCTTAGTTCCGGGTGAGCAGTTCTTC. This sequence encodes CASSLVPGEQFF.

This clonotype was seen a handful of times. The CDR3 sequence is CASSNGGYYGYTF. CDR3 coding DNA: TGTGCCAGCAGCAATGGCGGTTACTATGGCTACACCTTC. The V gene is TRBV6-1, the J gene TRBJ1-2, with D uncertain. The germline V gene has CDR1 MNHNS and CDR2 SASEGT. The CDR3 totals 13 residues. The V gene lost 6 bases and the J gene lost 3 bases, with 11 bases spanning the gap.